This T cell receptor beta chain stems from a study of blood T cell repertoires in COVID-19. Trimming pared 0 bases from V and 2 bases from J, leaving 8 bases between. Germline V gene data show CDR1 as GTSNPN and CDR2 as SVGIG (reference sequence). The CDR3 length is 14 residues. The data were produced by immunoSEQ multiplex PCR, yet TCRdb's version contains in-frame clones alone and is incomplete. The repertoire holds roughly 150,000 clones, roughly 80% seen once, with 8.6% in the top ten. The rearrangement joins TRBV30 to TRBJ1-5; D is uncertain. The clonotype comes from a man aged 45-65 years with active or convalescent COVID-19. The sample taken for sequencing was peripheral blood. CDR3 nucleotide sequence: TGTGCCTGGAGTGTAATAGGAGGCAATCAGCCCCAGCATTTT. It yields the protein CAWSVIGGNQPQHF.